A few counts support the clone carrying this TCR beta chain. What it binds is not known. This sample is drawn from a study of shared clonotypes between healthy human individuals. Study-wide background: Three CD4 naive, three CD4 memory, two CD8 naive and one CD8 memory plate were used per donor. Overall study findings and caveats: Since donors were few, the genetic and exposure-history diversity represented was limited. The sole specimen, blood, was sampled, and tissue repertoires likely differ. Memory subsets generally showed smaller estimated richness than naive subsets did.

Repertoires were generated with immunoSEQ multiplex PCR, while TCRdb's copy carries only in-frame clones and drops some. The table has hundreds of thousands of clones, 60% to 80% seen once. The receptor's source is a woman between 25 and 40 years old in good health. Specimen: memory CD4+ T cells sorted from blood. The subset is: CD45RA-negative fraction.

CDR3 region: CASSPTTAYGYTF. The CDR3 nucleotides are TGTGCCAGCAGTCCGACCACAGCCTATGGCTACACCTTC. The chain employs TRBV25-1 and TRBJ1-2; D remains unclear. This CDR3 is built from 13 residues. CDR1 is MGHDK and CDR2 is SYGVNS in the germline V gene. V was pared by 5 bases and J by 4 bases, with 11 bases between.